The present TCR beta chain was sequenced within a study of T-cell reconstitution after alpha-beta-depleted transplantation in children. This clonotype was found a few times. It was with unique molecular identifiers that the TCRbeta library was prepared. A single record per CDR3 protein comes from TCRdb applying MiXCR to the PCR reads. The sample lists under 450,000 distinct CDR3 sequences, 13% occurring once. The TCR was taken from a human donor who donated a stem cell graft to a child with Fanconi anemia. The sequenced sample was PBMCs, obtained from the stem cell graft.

This CDR3 is CASSLSTGMGQETQYF. The CDR3 coding sequence is TGTGCCAGCAGCCTCTCGACAGGGATGGGGCAAGAGACCCAGTACTTC. The rearrangement joins TRBV7-2 to TRBJ2-5; 7 bases map to TRBD1. Germline CDR1 is SGHTA and CDR2 is FQGNSA. The CDR3 is 16 residues long. V lost 5 bases and J lost 2; bases outside the gene matches: 11.